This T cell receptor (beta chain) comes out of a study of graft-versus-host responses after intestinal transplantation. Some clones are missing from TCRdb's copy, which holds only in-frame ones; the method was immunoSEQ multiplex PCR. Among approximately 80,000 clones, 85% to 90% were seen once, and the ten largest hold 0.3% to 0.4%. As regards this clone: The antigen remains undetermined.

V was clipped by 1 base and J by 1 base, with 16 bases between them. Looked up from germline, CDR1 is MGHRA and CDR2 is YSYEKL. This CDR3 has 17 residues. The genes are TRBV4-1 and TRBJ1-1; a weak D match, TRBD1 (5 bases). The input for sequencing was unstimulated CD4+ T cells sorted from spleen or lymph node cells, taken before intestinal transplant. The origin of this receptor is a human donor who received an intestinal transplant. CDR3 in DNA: TGCGCCAGCAGCCAAGTCCCAAAAACAGACAGGAACACTGAAGCTTTCTTT. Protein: CASSQVPKTDRNTEAFF.